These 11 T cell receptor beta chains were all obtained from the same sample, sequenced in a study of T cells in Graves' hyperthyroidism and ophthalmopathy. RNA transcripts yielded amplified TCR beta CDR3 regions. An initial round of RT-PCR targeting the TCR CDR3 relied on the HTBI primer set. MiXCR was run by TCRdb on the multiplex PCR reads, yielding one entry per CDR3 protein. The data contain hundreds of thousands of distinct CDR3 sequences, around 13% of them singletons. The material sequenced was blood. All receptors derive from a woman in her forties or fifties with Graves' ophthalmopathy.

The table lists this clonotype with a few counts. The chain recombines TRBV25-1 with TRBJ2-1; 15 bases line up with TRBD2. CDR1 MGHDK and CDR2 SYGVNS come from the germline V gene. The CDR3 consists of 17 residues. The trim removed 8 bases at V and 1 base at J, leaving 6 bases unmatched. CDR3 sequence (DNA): TGTGCCAGCGCCGGGACTAGCGGGAGGTATTCCTACAATGAGCAGTTCTTC. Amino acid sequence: CASAGTSGRYSYNEQFF.

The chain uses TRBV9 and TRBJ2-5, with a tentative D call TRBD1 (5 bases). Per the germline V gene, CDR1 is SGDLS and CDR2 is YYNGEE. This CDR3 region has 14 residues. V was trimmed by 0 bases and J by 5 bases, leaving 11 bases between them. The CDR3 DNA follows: TGTGCCAGCAGCGTAGATTTCAGGGTGGAGACCCAGTACTTC. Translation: CASSVDFRVETQYF.

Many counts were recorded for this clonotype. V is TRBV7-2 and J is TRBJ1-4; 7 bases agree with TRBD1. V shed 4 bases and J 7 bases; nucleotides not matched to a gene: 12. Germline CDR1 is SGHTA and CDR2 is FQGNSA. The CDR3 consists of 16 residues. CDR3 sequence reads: CASSSRPDRVREKLFF. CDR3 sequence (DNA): TGTGCCAGCAGCTCCCGTCCTGACAGGGTCCGTGAAAAACTGTTTTTT.

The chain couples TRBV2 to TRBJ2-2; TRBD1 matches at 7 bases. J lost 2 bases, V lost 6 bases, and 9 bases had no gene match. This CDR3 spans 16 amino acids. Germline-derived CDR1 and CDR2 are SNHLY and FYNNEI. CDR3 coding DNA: TGTGCCAGCAGGACCTCGGGACAGATAAACACCGGGGAGCTGTTTTTT. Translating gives CASRTSGQINTGELFF.

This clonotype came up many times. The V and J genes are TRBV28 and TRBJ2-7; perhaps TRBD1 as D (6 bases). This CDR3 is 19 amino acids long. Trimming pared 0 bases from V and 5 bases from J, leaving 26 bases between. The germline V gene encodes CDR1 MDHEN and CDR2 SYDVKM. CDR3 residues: CASSLWSPQATGPPDEQYF. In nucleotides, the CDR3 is TGTGCCAGCAGTTTATGGAGCCCCCAGGCGACAGGCCCTCCGGACGAGCAGTACTTC.

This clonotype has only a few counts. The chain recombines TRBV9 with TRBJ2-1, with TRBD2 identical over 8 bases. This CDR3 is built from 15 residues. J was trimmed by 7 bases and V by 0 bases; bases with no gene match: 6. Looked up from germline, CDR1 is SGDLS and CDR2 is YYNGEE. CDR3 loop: CASSVGSGKVNEQFF. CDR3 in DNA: TGTGCCAGCAGCGTAGGTAGCGGGAAGGTTAATGAGCAGTTCTTC.

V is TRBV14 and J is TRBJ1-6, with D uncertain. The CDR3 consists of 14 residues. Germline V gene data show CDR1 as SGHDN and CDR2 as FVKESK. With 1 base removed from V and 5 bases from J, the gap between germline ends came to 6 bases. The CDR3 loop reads CASSQVLNNSPLHF. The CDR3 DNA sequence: TGTGCCAGCAGCCAAGTACTGAATAATTCACCCCTCCACTTT.

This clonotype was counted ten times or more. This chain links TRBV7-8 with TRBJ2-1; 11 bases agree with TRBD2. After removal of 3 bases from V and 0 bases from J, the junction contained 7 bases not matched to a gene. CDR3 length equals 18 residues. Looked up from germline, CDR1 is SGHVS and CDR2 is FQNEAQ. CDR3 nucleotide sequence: TGTGCCAGCAGCTTTGCCCTAGCGGGAGGAAGCTCCTACAATGAGCAGTTCTTC. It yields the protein CASSFALAGGSSYNEQFF.

The CDR3 region has the DNA TGTGCCAGCTCACCATCTCTAGCGACCATCGGTGACAACAATGAGCAGTTCTTC. Translating it yields CASSPSLATIGDNNEQFF. J is TRBJ2-1 and V is TRBV18; perhaps TRBD2 as D (6 bases). This CDR3 has 18 residues. Germline CDR1 reads KGHSH; CDR2 reads LQKENI. Deletions cut 2 bases from V and 5 bases from J, with 22 bases between.

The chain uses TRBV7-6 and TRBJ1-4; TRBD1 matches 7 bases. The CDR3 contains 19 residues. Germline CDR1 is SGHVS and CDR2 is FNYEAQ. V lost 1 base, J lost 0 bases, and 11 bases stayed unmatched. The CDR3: CASSLGKGQLKTTNEKLFF. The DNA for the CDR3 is TGTGCCAGCAGCTTAGGAAAGGGACAGCTGAAGACAACTAATGAAAAACTGTTTTTT.

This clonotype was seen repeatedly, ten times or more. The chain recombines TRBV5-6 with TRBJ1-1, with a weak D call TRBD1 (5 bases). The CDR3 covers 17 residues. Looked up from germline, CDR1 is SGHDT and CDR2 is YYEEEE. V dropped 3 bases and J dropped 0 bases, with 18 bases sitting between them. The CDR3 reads CASSSDSESPLNTEAFF. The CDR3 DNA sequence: TGTGCCAGCAGCTCCGACAGCGAGTCACCTCTGAACACTGAAGCTTTCTTT.